What follows are 8 T cell receptor beta chains derived from one specimen sequenced in a study of CD8+CD57+ T cells in acquired aplastic anemia. Before being chosen for sequencing, patients had shown CD8+CD57+ cell expansion by flow cytometry. Both TCR beta VDJ combination and CDR3 sequence profiling were carried out. Genomic DNA was the template for this profiling. TCRdb re-analysed the reads in MiXCR, keeping a single row per CDR3 protein. Counted here are 260,000 or so distinct CDR3 sequences, roughly 82% occurring once; the ten biggest clones make up approximately 42%. Sequencing input: sorted CD4+, CD8+, or CD8+CD57+ T cells (not recorded which) from PBMCs. The receptors shown here come from a human donor with aplastic anemia.

V and J are TRBV7-8 and TRBJ1-1; D might be TRBD1 (5 bases). Germline V CDR1 and CDR2: SGHVS, FQNEAQ. Trimming cost V 2 bases and J 13 bases, with 23 bases left between them. The CDR3 length is 15 residues. In DNA, the CDR3 is TGTGCCAGCAGCTTATTGGGAGGGGAGGATACTCAGTATTTCTTT. Translating it yields CASSLLGGEDTQYFF.

V is TRBV5-6 and J is TRBJ2-1; D call uncertain. CDR3 length: 15 amino acids. The V and J ends lost 0 bases and 3 bases respectively, with 10 bases between them. Germline CDR1 reads SGHDT; CDR2 reads YYEEEE. The CDR3 protein is CASSLAGHNYNEQFF. The CDR3 DNA is TGTGCCAGCAGCTTGGCCGGGCACAACTACAATGAGCAGTTCTTC.

Points on this clonotype: The CDR3 does not close with the conserved phenylalanine or tryptophan, likely indicating a read error. The J gene is TRBJ2-5, the V gene TRBV15, with D unresolved. This CDR3 contains 14 residues. Looked up from germline, CDR1 is LNHNV and CDR2 is YYDKDF (reference sequence). CDR3: CATSRGSSQETQYT. CDR3 bases: TGTGCCACCAGCAGGGGCTCCAGCCAAGAGACACAGTACACC.

The gene calls are TRBV5-4 and TRBJ1-4, with 8 bases lining up with TRBD1. CDR1 SGHNT and CDR2 YYREEE come from the germline V gene (reference sequence). The V and J ends lost 4 bases and 6 bases, in that order; junction bases with no gene match: 8. The CDR3 totals 15 residues. The CDR3 region is CASSPTTGGHEKLFF. The CDR3 bases are TGTGCCAGCAGCCCCACTACAGGGGGTCATGAAAAACTGTTTTTT.

Regarding this clonotype: This may stem from a read error, because a much larger clone lies one nucleotide away. The gene calls are TRBV7-9 and TRBJ1-5; D is possibly TRBD1 (5 bases). The CDR3 covers 16 residues. Germline V lookup: CDR1 SEHNR, CDR2 FQNEAQ (reference sequence). The ends were cut back, 6 bases at V and 7 bases at J, with 22 bases in the middle. CDR3 nucleotide sequence: TGTGCCAGCAGTCCCCTTAGAAGCGGGGCAGGCCAGCCCCAGCATTTT. The encoded protein is CASSPLRSGAGQPQHF.

This chain links TRBV7-3 with TRBJ2-5; 13 positions agree with TRBD2. Germline CDR1 is SGHTA and CDR2 is FQGTGA. This CDR3 comprises 15 residues. V lost 6 bases and J lost 2; bases outside the gene matches: 3. The CDR3, as DNA: TGTGCCAGCAGTGCGGGACTAGCGGGGCAAGAGACCCAGTACTTC. This gives the protein CASSAGLAGQETQYF.

With respect to this clonotype: Germline and junction disagree at one end, which may indicate a read error. This chain's CDR3 is CASSRGRELAPHHF. The DNA for the CDR3 is TGTGCCAGCAGCAGAGGCAGGGAGCTGGCGCCCCACCACTTC. V and J are TRBV15 and TRBJ1-6, with D maybe TRBD1 (5 bases). Germline lookup yields CDR1 LNHNV and CDR2 YYDKDF (reference sequence). The CDR3 consists of 14 residues.

The genes are TRBV7-2 and TRBJ2-3, with 10 bases that match TRBD2. This CDR3 is 14 amino acids long. CDR1 is SGHTA, CDR2 FQGNSA, per germline. With 7 bases clipped from V and 8 bases from J, the junction kept 9 bases outside the gene matches. For the CDR3, the DNA is TGTGCCAGCACCATAGCGGGAGGTCCCGTTACGCAGTATTTT. This gives the protein CASTIAGGPVTQYF. The full variable domain, with the rest looked up from reference TRBV7-2 and TRBJ2-3, is GAGVSQSPSNKVTEKGKDVELRCDPISGHTALYWYRQSLGQGLEFLIYFQGNSAPDKSGLPSDRFSAERTGGSVSTLTIQRTQQEDSAVYLCASTIAGGPVTQYFGPGTRLTVL.